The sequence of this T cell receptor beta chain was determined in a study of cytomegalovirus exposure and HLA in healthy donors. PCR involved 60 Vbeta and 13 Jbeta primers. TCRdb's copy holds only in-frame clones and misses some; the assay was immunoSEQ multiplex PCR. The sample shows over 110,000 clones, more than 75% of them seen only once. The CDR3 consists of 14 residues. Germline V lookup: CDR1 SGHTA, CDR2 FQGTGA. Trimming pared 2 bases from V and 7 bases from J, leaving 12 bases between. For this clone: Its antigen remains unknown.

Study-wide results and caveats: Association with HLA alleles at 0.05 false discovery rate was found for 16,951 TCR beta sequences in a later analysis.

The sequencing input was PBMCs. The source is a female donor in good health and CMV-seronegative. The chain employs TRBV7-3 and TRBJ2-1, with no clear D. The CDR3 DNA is TGTGCCAGCAGCTTAGGCAGCCCGAGGAATGAGCAGTTCTTC. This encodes CASSLGSPRNEQFF.